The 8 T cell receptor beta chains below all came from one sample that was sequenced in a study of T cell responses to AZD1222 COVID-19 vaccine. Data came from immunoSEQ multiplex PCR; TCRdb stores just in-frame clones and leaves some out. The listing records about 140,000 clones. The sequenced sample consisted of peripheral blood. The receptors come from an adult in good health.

The chain's CDR3 is CASTKPRRATNEKLFF. The CDR3, as DNA: TGTGCCAGCACCAAACCTCGGAGGGCAACTAATGAAAAACTGTTTTTT. This chain uses TRBV28 with TRBJ1-4; D unclear. The CDR3 is made up of 16 amino acids. Trimming left V 7 bases short and J 0 bases short, with 15 bases between. The V gene's germline CDR1 is MDHEN and CDR2 SYDVKM.

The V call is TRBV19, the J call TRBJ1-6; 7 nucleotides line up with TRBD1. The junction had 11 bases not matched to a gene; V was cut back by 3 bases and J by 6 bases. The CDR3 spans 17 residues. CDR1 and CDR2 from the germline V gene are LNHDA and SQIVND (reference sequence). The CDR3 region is CASSMGFGTGVNSPLHF. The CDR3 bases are TGTGCCAGTAGTATGGGATTCGGAACAGGGGTTAATTCACCCCTCCACTTT.

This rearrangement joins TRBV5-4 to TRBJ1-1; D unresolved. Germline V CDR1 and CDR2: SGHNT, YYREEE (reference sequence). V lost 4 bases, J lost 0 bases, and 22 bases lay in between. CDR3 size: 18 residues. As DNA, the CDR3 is TGTGCCAGCAGCGCCTCCTACAGTTATCTCGAAATGAACACTGAAGCTTTCTTT. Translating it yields CASSASYSYLEMNTEAFF.

The CDR3, as DNA: TGTGCCAGCAGCAAAGGGGAGGGGCCCACTAACTATGGCTACACCTTC. This translates into CASSKGEGPTNYGYTF. The chain joins TRBV21-1 to TRBJ1-2. TRBV21-1 is noted as a pseudogene. CDR3 length: 16 amino acids.

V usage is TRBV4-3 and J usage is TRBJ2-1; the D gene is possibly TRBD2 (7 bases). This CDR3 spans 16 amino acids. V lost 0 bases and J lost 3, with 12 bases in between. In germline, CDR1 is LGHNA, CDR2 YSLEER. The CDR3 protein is CASSQEGGAYYNEQFF. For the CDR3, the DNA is TGCGCCAGCAGCCAAGAAGGGGGGGCCTACTACAATGAGCAGTTCTTC.

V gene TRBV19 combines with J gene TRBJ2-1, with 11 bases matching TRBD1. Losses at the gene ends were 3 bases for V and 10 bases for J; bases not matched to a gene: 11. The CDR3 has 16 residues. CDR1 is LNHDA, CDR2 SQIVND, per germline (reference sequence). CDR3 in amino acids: CASSIGIRTGGVEQFF. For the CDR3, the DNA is TGTGCCAGTAGTATTGGGATCCGGACAGGGGGCGTCGAGCAGTTCTTC. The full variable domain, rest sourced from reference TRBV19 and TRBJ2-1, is DGGITQSPKYLFRKEGQNVTLSCEQNLNHDAMYWYRQDPGQGLRLIYYSQIVNDFQKGDIAEGYSVSREKKESFPLTVTSAQKNPTAFYLCASSIGIRTGGVEQFFGPGTRLTVL.

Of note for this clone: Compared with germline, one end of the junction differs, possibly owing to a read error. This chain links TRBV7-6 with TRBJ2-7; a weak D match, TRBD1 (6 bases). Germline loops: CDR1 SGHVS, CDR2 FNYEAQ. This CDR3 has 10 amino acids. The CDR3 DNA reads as TGTGCCAGCACTCCCGAGAGGGGGACCTTC. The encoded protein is CASTPERGTF.

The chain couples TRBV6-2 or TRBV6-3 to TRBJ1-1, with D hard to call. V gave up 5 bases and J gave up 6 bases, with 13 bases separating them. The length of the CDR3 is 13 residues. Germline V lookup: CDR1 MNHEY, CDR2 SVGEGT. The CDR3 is CASSINRVPEAFF. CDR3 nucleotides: TGTGCCAGCAGTATAAATAGGGTCCCTGAAGCTTTCTTT.